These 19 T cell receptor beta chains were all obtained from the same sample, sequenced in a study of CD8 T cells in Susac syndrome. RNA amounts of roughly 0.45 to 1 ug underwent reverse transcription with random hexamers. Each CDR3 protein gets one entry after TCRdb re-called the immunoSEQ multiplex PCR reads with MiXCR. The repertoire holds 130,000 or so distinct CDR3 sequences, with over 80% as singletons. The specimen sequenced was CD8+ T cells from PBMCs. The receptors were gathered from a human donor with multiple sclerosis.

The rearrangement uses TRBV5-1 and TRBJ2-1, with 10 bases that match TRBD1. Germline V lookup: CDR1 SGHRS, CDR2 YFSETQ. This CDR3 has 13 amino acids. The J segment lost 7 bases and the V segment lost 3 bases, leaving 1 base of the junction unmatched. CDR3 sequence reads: CASSWTGGNEQFF. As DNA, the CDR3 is TGCGCCAGCAGCTGGACAGGGGGGAATGAGCAGTTCTTC.

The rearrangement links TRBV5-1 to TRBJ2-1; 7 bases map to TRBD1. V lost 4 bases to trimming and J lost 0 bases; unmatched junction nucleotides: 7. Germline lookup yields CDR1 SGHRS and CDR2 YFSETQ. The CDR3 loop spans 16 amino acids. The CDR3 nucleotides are TGCGCCAGCAGCGTAGGACAGGCGATCTCCTACAATGAGCAGTTCTTC. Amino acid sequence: CASSVGQAISYNEQFF.

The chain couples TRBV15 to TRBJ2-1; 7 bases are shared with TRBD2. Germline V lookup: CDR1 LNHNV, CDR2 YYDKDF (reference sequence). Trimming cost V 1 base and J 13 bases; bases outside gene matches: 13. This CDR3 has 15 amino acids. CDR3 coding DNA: TGTGCCACCAGCAGAGTTTGGGAGGGACCGCCTTTACAGTTCTTC. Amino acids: CATSRVWEGPPLQFF. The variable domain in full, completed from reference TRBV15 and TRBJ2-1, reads DAMVIQNPRYQVTQFGKPVTLSCSQTLNHNVMYWYQQKSSQAPKLLFHYYDKDFNNEADTPDNFQSRRPNTSFCFLDIRSPGLGDTAMYLCATSRVWEGPPLQFFGPGTRLTVL.

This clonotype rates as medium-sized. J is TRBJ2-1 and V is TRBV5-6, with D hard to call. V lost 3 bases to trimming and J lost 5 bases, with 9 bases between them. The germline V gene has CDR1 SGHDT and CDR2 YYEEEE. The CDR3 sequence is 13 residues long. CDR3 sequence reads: CASSWGTNNEQFF. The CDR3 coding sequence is TGTGCCAGCAGCTGGGGTACCAACAATGAGCAGTTCTTC.

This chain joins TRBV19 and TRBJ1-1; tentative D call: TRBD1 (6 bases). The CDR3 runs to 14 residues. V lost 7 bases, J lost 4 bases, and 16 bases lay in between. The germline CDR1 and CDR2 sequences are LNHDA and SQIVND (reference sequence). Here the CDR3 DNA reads TGTGCCAGTACCTTCGCAGGGGAGGGCACTGAAGCTTTCTTT. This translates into CASTFAGEGTEAFF.

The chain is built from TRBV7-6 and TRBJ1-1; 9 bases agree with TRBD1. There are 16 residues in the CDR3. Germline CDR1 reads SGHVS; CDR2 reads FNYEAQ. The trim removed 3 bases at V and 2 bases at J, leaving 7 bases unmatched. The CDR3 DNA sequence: TGTGCCAGCAGCTTGAGACAGGGGGACGGTAACACTGAAGCTTTCTTT. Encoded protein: CASSLRQGDGNTEAFF.

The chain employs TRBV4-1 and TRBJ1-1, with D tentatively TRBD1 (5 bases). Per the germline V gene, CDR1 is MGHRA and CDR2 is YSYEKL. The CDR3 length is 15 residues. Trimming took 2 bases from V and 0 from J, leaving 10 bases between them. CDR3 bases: TGCGCCAGCAGCCAACGCCAGGGCATGAACACTGAAGCTTTCTTT. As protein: CASSQRQGMNTEAFF.

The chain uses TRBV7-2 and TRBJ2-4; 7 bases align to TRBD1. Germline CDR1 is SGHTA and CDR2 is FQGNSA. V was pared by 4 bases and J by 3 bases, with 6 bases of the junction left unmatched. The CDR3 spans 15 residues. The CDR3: CASSSDRTGKNIQYF. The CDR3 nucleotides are TGTGCCAGCAGCTCGGACAGGACTGGCAAAAACATTCAGTACTTC.

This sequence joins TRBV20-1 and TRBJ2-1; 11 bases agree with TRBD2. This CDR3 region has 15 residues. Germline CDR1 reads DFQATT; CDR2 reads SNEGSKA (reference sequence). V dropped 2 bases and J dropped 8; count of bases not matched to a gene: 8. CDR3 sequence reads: CSARIAGGPGDEQFF. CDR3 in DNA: TGCAGTGCTAGAATAGCGGGAGGGCCGGGGGATGAGCAGTTCTTC.

In DNA form, the CDR3 reads TGCAGCGTTGAAGATTTAGGGACTAGCGGGGCCACATACGAGCAGTACTTC. It specifies CSVEDLGTSGATYEQYF. The rearrangement uses TRBV29-1 and TRBJ2-7; TRBD2 aligns across 13 bases. This CDR3 is 17 amino acids long. With 0 bases clipped from V and 4 bases from J, the junction kept 9 bases outside the gene matches. Germline CDR1 and CDR2: SQVTM and ANQGSEA.

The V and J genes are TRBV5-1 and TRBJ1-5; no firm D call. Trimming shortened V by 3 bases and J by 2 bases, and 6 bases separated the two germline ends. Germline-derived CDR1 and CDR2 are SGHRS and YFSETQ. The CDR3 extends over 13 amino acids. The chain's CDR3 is CASSSSGNQPQHF. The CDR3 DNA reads TGCGCCAGCAGCTCATCAGGCAATCAGCCCCAGCATTTT.

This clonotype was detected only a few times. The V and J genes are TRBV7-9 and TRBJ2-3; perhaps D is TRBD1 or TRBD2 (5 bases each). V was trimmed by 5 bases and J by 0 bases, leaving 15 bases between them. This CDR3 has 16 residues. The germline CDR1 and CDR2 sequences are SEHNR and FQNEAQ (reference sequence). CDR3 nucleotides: TGTGCCAGCAGCAGAACTAGAACAGGAAGCACAGATACGCAGTATTTT. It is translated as CASSRTRTGSTDTQYF. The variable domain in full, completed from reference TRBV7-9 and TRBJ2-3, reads DTGVSQNPRHKITKRGQNVTFRCDPISEHNRLYWYRQTLGQGPEFLTYFQNEAQLEKSRLLSDRFSAERPKGSFSTLEIQRTEQGDSAMYLCASSRTRTGSTDTQYFGPGTRLTVL.

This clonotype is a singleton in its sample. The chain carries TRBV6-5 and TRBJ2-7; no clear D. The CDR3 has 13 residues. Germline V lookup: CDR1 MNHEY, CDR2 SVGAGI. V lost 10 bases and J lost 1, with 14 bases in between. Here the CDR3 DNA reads TGTGCCACCGTGGGTCGGATATCCTACGAGCAGTACTTC. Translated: CATVGRISYEQYF.

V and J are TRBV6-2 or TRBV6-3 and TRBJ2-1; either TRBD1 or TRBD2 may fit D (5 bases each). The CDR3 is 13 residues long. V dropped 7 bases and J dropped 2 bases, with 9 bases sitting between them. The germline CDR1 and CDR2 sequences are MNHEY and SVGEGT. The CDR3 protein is CASTPGPYNEQFF. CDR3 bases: TGTGCCAGCACCCCGGGGCCCTACAATGAGCAGTTCTTC.

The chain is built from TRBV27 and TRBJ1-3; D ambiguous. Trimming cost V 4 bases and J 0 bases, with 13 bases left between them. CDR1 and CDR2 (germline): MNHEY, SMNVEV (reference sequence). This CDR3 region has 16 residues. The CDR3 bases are TGTGCCAGCAGTTCAACTACACTAGGCTCTGGAAACACCATATATTTT. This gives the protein CASSSTTLGSGNTIYF.

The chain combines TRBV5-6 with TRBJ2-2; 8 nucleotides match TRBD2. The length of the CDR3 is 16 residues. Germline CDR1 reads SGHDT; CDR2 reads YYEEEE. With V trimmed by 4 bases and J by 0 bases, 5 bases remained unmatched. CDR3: CASSPTSEANTGELFF. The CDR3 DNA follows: TGTGCCAGCAGCCCGACTAGCGAAGCGAACACCGGGGAGCTGTTTTTT. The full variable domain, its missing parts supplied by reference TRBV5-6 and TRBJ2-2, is DAGVTQSPTHLIKTRGQQVTLRCSPKSGHDTVSWYQQALGQGPQFIFQYYEEEERQRGNFPDRFSGHQFPNYSSELNVNALLLGDSALYLCASSPTSEANTGELFFGEGSRLTVL.

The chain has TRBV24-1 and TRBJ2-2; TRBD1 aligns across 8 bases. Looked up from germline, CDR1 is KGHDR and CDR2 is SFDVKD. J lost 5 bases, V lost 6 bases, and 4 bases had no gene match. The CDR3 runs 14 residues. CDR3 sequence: CATSRTGWTGELFF. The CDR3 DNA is TGTGCCACCAGTCGGACAGGGTGGACCGGGGAGCTGTTTTTT.

The CDR3 bases are TGTGCCAGCAGCTTACGACAGGGGAGGTACAATGAGCAGTTCTTC. It yields the protein CASSLRQGRYNEQFF. This sequence joins TRBV7-2 and TRBJ2-1, with TRBD1 identical over 8 bases. Losses at the gene ends were 2 bases for V and 4 bases for J; bases not matched to a gene: 4. The CDR3 is 15 amino acids. The germline CDR1 and CDR2 sequences are SGHTA and FQGNSA.

The CDR3 DNA reads TGTGCCAGCAGCCAAGAGGGGCCAGGCAATCAGCCCCAGCATTTT. It yields the protein CASSQEGPGNQPQHF. V usage is TRBV16 and J usage is TRBJ1-5; a weak D match, TRBD1 (5 bases). CDR3 length equals 15 residues. The ends were cut back, 2 bases at V and 2 bases at J, with 10 bases in the middle. CDR1 is KGHSY and CDR2 is FQNENV in the germline V gene.